The 21 T cell receptor beta chains below all came from one sample that was sequenced in a study of STAT5B mutations in CD4+ large granular lymphocyte leukemia. The table came from immunoSEQ multiplex PCR; TCRdb's copy has only in-frame clones and leaves some out. The sample lists 25,000 to 35,000 clones, approximately 71% occurring once. The specimen was CD4+ T cells from blood buffy coats. All receptors derive from a human donor in good health.

The chain joins TRBV13 to TRBJ2-5; 13 positions agree with TRBD2. V gave up 9 bases and J gave up 3 bases; unmatched junction bases: 4. The CDR3 sequence is 14 residues long. Germline lookup yields CDR1 PRHDT and CDR2 FYEKMQ (reference sequence). CDR3: CASRTSGGKETQYF. CDR3 DNA sequence: TGTGCCAGTCGGACTAGCGGGGGAAAAGAGACCCAGTACTTC.

This sequence joins TRBV9 and TRBJ1-2; D perhaps matches TRBD1 (5 bases). Germline V gives CDR1 SGDLS, CDR2 YYNGEE. Trimming took off 4 bases at V and 2 bases at J, with 12 bases between the two ends. The CDR3 spans 14 residues. CDR3 nucleotides: TGTGCCAGCAGCCCGGCCGGGGACAACTATGGCTACACCTTC. This gives the protein CASSPAGDNYGYTF.

This rearrangement joins TRBV5-1 to TRBJ2-7, with D possibly called TRBD1 or TRBD2 (5 bases each). The CDR3 totals 13 residues. From germline, CDR1 is SGHRS and CDR2 YFSETQ. The ends were cut back, 4 bases at V and 2 bases at J, with 10 bases in the middle. The CDR3 bases are TGCGCCAGCAGCCCCCCGGGGCCCTACGAGCAGTACTTC. Residues: CASSPPGPYEQYF.

This sequence joins TRBV5-1 and TRBJ2-6; D is undetermined. Trimming removed 4 bases at V and 0 bases at J, with 11 bases between. This CDR3 has 16 residues. Germline lookup yields CDR1 SGHRS and CDR2 YFSETQ. In DNA, the CDR3 is TGCGCCAGCAGCCCCCTGGGTCACTCTGGGGCCAACGTCCTGACTTTC. It encodes CASSPLGHSGANVLTF.

This chain connects TRBV30 to TRBJ2-3; 12 nucleotides agree with TRBD1. V shed 5 bases, J shed 5 bases, and the junction held 2 bases outside the gene matches. Germline V gene lookup returns CDR1 GTSNPN and CDR2 SVGIG (reference sequence). The CDR3 has 13 amino acids. The CDR3 DNA reads as TGTGCCTGGGGGACAGGGGGCATAGATACGCAGTATTTT. Translation gives CAWGTGGIDTQYF.

This clone was seen a single time. The rearrangement uses TRBV30 and TRBJ1-2; D gene unclear. The CDR3 covers 12 residues. CDR1 is GTSNPN and CDR2 is SVGIG in the germline V gene (reference sequence). V was clipped by 2 bases and J by 7 bases, with 11 bases between them. Here the CDR3 reads CAWSTERVGYTF. The DNA of the CDR3 is TGTGCCTGGAGTACCGAGAGGGTTGGCTACACCTTC.

J is TRBJ2-5 and V is TRBV19; D unclear. V gave up 4 bases and J gave up 4 bases, with 10 bases separating them. The CDR3 runs to 13 residues. Germline CDR1 LNHDA, CDR2 SQIVND (reference sequence). The CDR3 bases are TGTGCCAGTAGTAGTTTACGGGCAGAGACCCAGTACTTC. Its protein is CASSSLRAETQYF.

The chain combines TRBV2 with TRBJ1-1; D gene uncertain. Germline loops: CDR1 SNHLY, CDR2 FYNNEI. V gave up 3 bases and J gave up 3 bases, with 8 bases separating them. The CDR3 sequence is 13 residues long. The CDR3, as DNA: TGTGCCAGCAGTGATCGGTCGTACACTGAAGCTTTCTTT. It is translated as CASSDRSYTEAFF.

The V call is TRBV30, the J call TRBJ1-5; tentatively, D is TRBD1 (6 bases). Trimming removed 5 bases from V and 7 bases from J, with 18 bases in between. Germline CDR1 GTSNPN, CDR2 SVGIG (reference sequence). The CDR3 spans 14 residues. The CDR3 spells CAWAEGGNVQPQHF. The CDR3 region has the DNA TGTGCCTGGGCTGAAGGGGGTAACGTGCAGCCCCAGCATTTT. Based on the CDR3 plus reference TRBV30 and TRBJ1-5, the full variable domain is SQTIHQWPATLVQPVGSPLSLECTVEGTSNPNLYWYRQAAGRGLQLLFYSVGIGQISSEVPQNLSASRPQDRQFILSSKKLLLSDSGFYLCAWAEGGNVQPQHFGDGTRLSIL.

The V and J genes are TRBV4-1 and TRBJ2-7, with D unresolved. The V end lost 0 bases, the J end lost 7 bases, and 16 bases lay between the germline ends. The germline V gene encodes CDR1 MGHRA and CDR2 YSYEKL. The CDR3 loop spans 15 amino acids. The CDR3 sequence: CASSQESATASEQYF. The CDR3 DNA sequence: TGCGCCAGCAGCCAAGAATCCGCGACCGCCTCGGAGCAGTACTTC.

This clone was detected only a few times. The CDR3 DNA reads as TGCGCCAGCAGCTTGGCCGGGACGTCTTTAACCTTC. Its protein product is CASSLAGTSLTF. The chain carries TRBV5-1 and TRBJ1-2, with D possibly matching TRBD1 (5 bases). Germline V CDR1 and CDR2: SGHRS, YFSETQ. This CDR3 spans 12 amino acids. V was clipped by 0 bases and J by 14 bases, with 14 bases between them.

The chain employs TRBV11-2 and TRBJ2-7, with D tentatively TRBD1 or TRBD2 (5 bases each). The V end was cut by 4 bases, the J end by 3 bases, with 16 bases between. Germline V gene sequence: CDR1 SGHAT, CDR2 FQNNGV. This CDR3 is built from 15 residues. The CDR3 here is CASSSLRGGYYEQYF. Here the CDR3 DNA reads TGTGCCAGCAGCTCCCTACGGGGCGGCTACTACGAGCAGTACTTC.

As DNA, the CDR3 is TGCGCCAGCAGCTTGGAGACAGGTCCGAACACTGAAGCTTTCTTT. Residues: CASSLETGPNTEAFF. The chain uses TRBV5-1 and TRBJ1-1, with D maybe TRBD1 (6 bases). Trimming removed 0 bases at V and 1 base at J, with 10 bases between. This CDR3 region has 15 residues. CDR1 and CDR2 from the germline V gene are SGHRS and YFSETQ. Full variable domain (remainder filled in from reference TRBV5-1 and TRBJ1-1): KAGVTQTPRYLIKTRGQQVTLSCSPISGHRSVSWYQQTPGQGLQFLFEYFSETQRNKGNFPGRFSGRQFSNSRSEMNVSTLELGDSALYLCASSLETGPNTEAFFGQGTRLTVV.

This clone was observed a few times. V is TRBV18 and J is TRBJ1-1; 11 nucleotides align to TRBD1. Looked up from germline, CDR1 is KGHSH and CDR2 is LQKENI. Trimming cost V 6 bases and J 4 bases; bases outside gene matches: 13. This CDR3 region has 17 residues. CDR3 region: CASSPIWTGGKITEAFF. The CDR3 nucleotides read TGTGCCAGCTCCCCTATCTGGACAGGGGGCAAGATCACTGAAGCTTTCTTT.

The DNA for the CDR3 is TGCGCCAGCAGCTTGGCGACTAGCGGAGCGAACACCGGGGAGCTGTTTTTT. It codes for CASSLATSGANTGELFF. The V call is TRBV5-1, the J call TRBJ2-2, with TRBD2 matching 9 bases. CDR1 is SGHRS, CDR2 YFSETQ, per germline. This CDR3 has 17 residues. V lost 0 bases and J lost 0; bases outside the gene matches: 3.

This clone was counted between two and nine times. This chain uses TRBV29-1 with TRBJ2-1; a possible D gene is TRBD2 (6 bases). V dropped 3 bases and J dropped 8 bases, with 14 bases sitting between them. The CDR3 has 13 amino acids. Germline V gives CDR1 SQVTM, CDR2 ANQGSEA. This chain's CDR3 is CSVEGGIVDEQFF. The DNA of the CDR3 is TGCAGCGTTGAGGGGGGAATCGTCGATGAGCAGTTCTTC.

V usage is TRBV6-5 and J usage is TRBJ1-1; D remains unclear. Trimming pared 1 base from V and 1 base from J, leaving 7 bases between. This CDR3 has 14 residues. The germline V gene encodes CDR1 MNHEY and CDR2 SVGAGI. This CDR3 is CASSYFQENTEAFF. The CDR3 DNA sequence: TGTGCCAGCAGTTACTTCCAGGAGAACACTGAAGCTTTCTTT.

This clone has just a few counts. The chain uses TRBV7-9 and TRBJ1-1; 9 positions match TRBD1. The CDR3 is made up of 14 amino acids. The germline CDR1 and CDR2 sequences are SEHNR and FQNEAQ (reference sequence). V shed 8 bases, J shed 6 bases, and the junction held 10 bases outside the gene matches. The CDR3 nucleotides are TGTGCCAGCCAGACAGGGGGTCGGGTTTCTGAAGCTTTCTTT. It yields the protein CASQTGGRVSEAFF. Drawing the rest from reference TRBV7-9 and TRBJ1-1, the complete variable domain is DTGVSQNPRHKITKRGQNVTFRCDPISEHNRLYWYRQTLGQGPEFLTYFQNEAQLEKSRLLSDRFSAERPKGSFSTLEIQRTEQGDSAMYLCASQTGGRVSEAFFGQGTRLTVV.

This clone came up a few times. The V gene is TRBV6-1, the J gene TRBJ1-1; D is unclear. Germline V gene data show CDR1 as MNHNS and CDR2 as SASEGT. This CDR3 has 15 residues. With 2 bases removed from V and 1 base from J, the gap between germline ends came to 11 bases. The CDR3 is CASSEWAGSNTEAFF. CDR3 coding DNA: TGTGCCAGCAGTGAATGGGCAGGCTCGAACACTGAAGCTTTCTTT.

V is TRBV9 and J is TRBJ2-7; 8 bases line up with TRBD1. The CDR3 runs to 15 residues. V lost 0 bases to trimming and J lost 3 bases; unmatched junction nucleotides: 5. The germline CDR1 and CDR2 sequences are SGDLS and YYNGEE. The CDR3 is CASSVGGTGHYEQYF. CDR3 in DNA: TGTGCCAGCAGCGTAGGAGGGACAGGACACTACGAGCAGTACTTC.

The chain combines TRBV9 with TRBJ2-5, with 12 bases fitting TRBD2. Trimming at V came to 0 bases and at J to 5 bases, leaving 5 bases not matched to a gene. Germline V gene sequence: CDR1 SGDLS, CDR2 YYNGEE. This CDR3 comprises 16 residues. The CDR3 loop is CASSVDLAGGLETQYF. DNA for the CDR3: TGTGCCAGCAGCGTAGATCTAGCGGGGGGGCTGGAGACCCAGTACTTC.